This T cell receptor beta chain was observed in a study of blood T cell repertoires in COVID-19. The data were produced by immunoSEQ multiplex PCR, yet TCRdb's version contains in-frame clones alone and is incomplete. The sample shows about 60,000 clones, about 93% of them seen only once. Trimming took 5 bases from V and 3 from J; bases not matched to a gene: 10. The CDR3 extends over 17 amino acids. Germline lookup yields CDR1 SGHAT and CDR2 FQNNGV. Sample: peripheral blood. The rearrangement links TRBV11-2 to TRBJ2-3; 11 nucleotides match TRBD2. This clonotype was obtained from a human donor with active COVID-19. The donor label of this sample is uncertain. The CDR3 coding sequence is TGTGCCAGCAGCCGAGGTGGGACTAGCGGAGGGACAGATACGCAGTATTTT. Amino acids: CASSRGGTSGGTDTQYF. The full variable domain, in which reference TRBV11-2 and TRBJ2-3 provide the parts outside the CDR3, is EAGVAQSPRYKIIEKRQSVAFWCNPISGHATLYWYQQILGQGPKLLIQFQNNGVVDDSQLPKDRFSAERLKGVDSTLKIQPAKLEDSAVYLCASSRGGTSGGTDTQYFGPGTRLTVL.